Below, 19 T cell receptor beta chains from the same sample are listed, as sequenced in a study of vaccination and CD4 T cells after COVID-19 (dated by TCRdb to the early 2020s). The sample's treatment or condition label, decoded: approximately nine-day PBMC culture with coronavirus spike peptide pools or control peptides (ViraFEST assay). Which antigens these TCRs recognize remains unknown. Preparation of the library involved PCR. Data came from an Illumina iSeq 100. At the Johns Hopkins FTIC core, DNA from the cultured CD4+ T cells underwent TCR sequencing with the Oncomine TCR Beta short-read assay. In-frame beta chains were kept once TCRdb had trimmed the public reads at Q25 with fastp and called clones with MiXCR. Each CDR3 protein gets just one entry, which takes the most common genes and DNA from the rows behind it. The sample table shows roughly 13,000 distinct CDR3 sequences, and roughly 30% are seen once. Jointly, the top ten make up approximately 10% of the sample.

The source was CD4+ T cells from blood, cultured in vitro, collected after SARS-CoV-2 vaccination. These receptors were obtained from a human donor who had recovered from COVID-19.

The J gene is TRBJ1-2, the V gene TRBV28, with no clear D. V was cut by 6 bases and J by 3 bases, with 11 bases left in between. The germline V gene has CDR1 MDHEN and CDR2 SYDVKM. The CDR3 is made up of 13 amino acids. CDR3 loop: CASSPPSYYGYTF. The CDR3 region has the DNA TGTGCCAGCAGCCCACCCAGTTACTATGGCTACACCTTC.

As regards this clonotype: One end of the junction does not line up with germline, which may come from a read error. The V gene is TRBV7-2, the J gene TRBJ2-5, with no clear D. This CDR3 region has 14 residues. Germline V gene lookup returns CDR1 SGHTA and CDR2 FQGNSA. The CDR3: CASSLGFNQGTQYF. DNA of the CDR3: TGTGCCAGCAGCTTAGGGTTCAACCAAGGGACCCAGTACTTC.

This rearrangement joins TRBV24-1 to TRBJ2-6, with 8 positions matching TRBD1. Germline CDR1 and CDR2: KGHDR and SFDVKD. CDR3 length: 19 residues. V lost 1 base and J lost 3; bases outside the gene matches: 10. The CDR3 reads CATSDFWSDREGGANVLTF. The CDR3 coding sequence is TGTGCCACCAGTGATTTTTGGTCGGACAGGGAAGGTGGGGCCAACGTCCTGACTTTC.

The chain carries TRBV21-1 and TRBJ2-6; the table's D call TRBD2 went unverified against the DNA. TRBV21-1 is listed as a pseudogene. The CDR3 extends over 17 amino acids. This CDR3 is CASSSSRGRAGANVLTF. CDR3 nucleotides: TGTGCCAGCAGCTCTTCGAGGGGCAGGGCCGGGGCCAACGTCCTGACTTTC.

The V gene is TRBV21-1, the J gene TRBJ1-2. TRBV21-1 is annotated as a pseudogene. CDR3 length: 15 amino acids. Written as DNA, the CDR3 is TGTGCCAGCACCACCAAATTAACAGAGAACTATGGCTACACCTTC. This encodes CASTTKLTENYGYTF.

This chain joins TRBV18 and TRBJ2-5, with D tentatively TRBD1 (6 bases). Germline CDR1 reads KGHSH; CDR2 reads LQKENI. This CDR3 is built from 13 residues. V was shortened by 2 bases and J by 4 bases, with 8 bases between the two germline ends. CDR3 amino acids: CASSPGTRETQYF. The CDR3 DNA reads as TGTGCCAGCTCACCAGGGACACGAGAGACCCAGTACTTC.

The table lists this clonotype with a few counts. The chain is built from TRBV28 and TRBJ2-7; D remains ambiguous. There are 12 residues in the CDR3. V lost 6 bases and J lost 3, with 9 bases in between. CDR1 is MDHEN, CDR2 SYDVKM, per germline. As DNA, the CDR3 is TGTGCCAGCAGAGATAGCCGCTACGAGCAGTACTTC. This sequence encodes CASRDSRYEQYF.

The V call is TRBV2, the J call TRBJ2-7; 14 bases map to TRBD2. CDR3 length: 18 amino acids. The V gene's germline CDR1 is SNHLY and CDR2 FYNNEI. The J segment lost 4 bases and the V segment lost 3 bases, leaving 11 bases of the junction unmatched. CDR3 amino acids: CASSDLGRGLAGVYEQYF. In DNA form, the CDR3 reads TGTGCCAGCAGTGACCTGGGCAGGGGACTAGCGGGAGTGTACGAGCAGTACTTC.

This clonotype came up once. In DNA form, the CDR3 reads TGTGCCAGCAGTTACACCCCCCCACACGGGGGGGGACTAGCCCTATACAATGAGCAGTTCTTC. Its translation is CASSYTPPHGGGLALYNEQFF. The V and J genes are TRBV6-2 or TRBV6-3 and TRBJ2-1; TRBD2 agrees at 9 bases. The CDR3 is 21 residues long. Germline CDR1 is MNHEY and CDR2 is SVGEGT. V was pared by 2 bases and J by 4 bases, with 21 bases of the junction left unmatched.

The chain has TRBV6-2 or TRBV6-3 and TRBJ2-1; TRBD2 aligns across 9 bases. The CDR3 length is 18 residues. The J segment lost 4 bases and the V segment lost 6 bases, leaving 16 bases of the junction unmatched. Germline assignment: CDR1 MNHEY and CDR2 SVGEGT. The CDR3 spells CASRNPRLAEGYYNEQFF. Written as DNA, the CDR3 is TGTGCCAGCAGAAACCCGAGACTAGCGGAGGGGTATTACAATGAGCAGTTCTTC.

This clonotype was recorded a few times. The chain is built from TRBV7-8 and TRBJ2-7, with D tentatively TRBD2 (6 bases). Trimming stripped 5 bases from V and 6 bases from J, with 23 bases between. Germline V gene sequence: CDR1 SGHVS, CDR2 FQNEAQ. The CDR3 consists of 16 residues. This CDR3 is CASSPRLQRVGGEQYF. CDR3 coding DNA: TGTGCCAGCAGCCCCCGGCTCCAGCGGGTCGGGGGCGAGCAGTACTTC.

V usage is TRBV20-1 and J usage is TRBJ1-1; 7 bases are shared with TRBD1. The CDR3 totals 12 residues. Germline CDR1 DFQATT, CDR2 SNEGSKA (reference sequence). J was trimmed by 5 bases and V by 7 bases; bases with no gene match: 7. CDR3 nucleotides: TGCAGTGGGAGGGAGGGGGCGACTGAAGCTTTCTTT. It encodes CSGREGATEAFF.

This clonotype was counted only a few times. The chain employs TRBV20-1 and TRBJ2-1; perhaps TRBD1 as D (5 bases). Germline V gene sequence: CDR1 DFQATT, CDR2 SNEGSKA (reference sequence). V was clipped by 0 bases and J by 3 bases, with 12 bases between them. The CDR3 totals 15 residues. In DNA form, the CDR3 reads TGCAGTGCTAGAGATGGGGCATTCTTCTACAATGAGCAGTTCTTC. It specifies CSARDGAFFYNEQFF.

A few counts support this clonotype. The chain links TRBV7-9 to TRBJ2-5; the D call may be TRBD1 or TRBD2 (6 bases each). V lost 3 bases and J lost 2, with 19 bases in between. The V gene's germline CDR1 is SEHNR and CDR2 FQNEAQ (reference sequence). The CDR3 has 17 amino acids. The chain's CDR3 is CASSFRGGTLSQETQYF. For the CDR3, the DNA is TGTGCCAGCAGCTTCCGGGGCGGGACACTCTCACAAGAGACCCAGTACTTC.

The rearrangement links TRBV4-1 to TRBJ2-3; 8 bases align to TRBD1. The germline gives CDR1 MGHRA, CDR2 YSYEKL. The CDR3 runs 16 residues. The ends lost 0 bases at V and 2 bases at J; junction bases unmatched: 4. As DNA, the CDR3 is TGCGCCAGCAGCCAAGACCGGGACAGGTTCACAGATACGCAGTATTTT. Residues: CASSQDRDRFTDTQYF.

As regards this clonotype: This may stem from a read error, because a much larger clone lies one nucleotide away. The rearrangement uses TRBV7-2 and TRBJ1-2; D not certain. CDR3 length: 13 residues. Germline V gene data show CDR1 as SGHTA and CDR2 as FQGNSA. DNA of the CDR3: TGTGCCAGCAGCCCCCTTTCAGACTATGGCCACACCTTC. Its translation: CASSPLSDYGHTF.

V and J are TRBV27 and TRBJ2-3; D is unresolved. Germline assignment: CDR1 MNHEY and CDR2 SMNVEV (reference sequence). The CDR3 spans 14 residues. V dropped 4 bases and J dropped 4 bases, with 12 bases sitting between them. The CDR3 region is CASSSQTPSDTQYF. CDR3 DNA sequence: TGTGCCAGCAGTTCACAGACCCCTTCAGATACGCAGTATTTT.

The chain uses TRBV18 and TRBJ1-5; 11 bases match TRBD1. This CDR3 contains 15 residues. J was trimmed by 4 bases and V by 4 bases; bases with no gene match: 3. In germline, CDR1 is KGHSH, CDR2 LQKENI. CDR3 amino acids: CASSQGQGGNQPQHF. The CDR3 DNA sequence: TGTGCCAGCTCACAGGGACAGGGGGGGAATCAGCCCCAGCATTTT.

This clonotype was counted only a few times. The J gene is TRBJ2-2, the V gene TRBV10-1, with 7 bases that match TRBD2. From germline, CDR1 is WNHNN and CDR2 SYGVQD (reference sequence). This CDR3 region has 17 residues. The V gene end was trimmed by 2 bases and the J gene end by 6 bases; junction bases not matched to a gene: 12. CDR3 loop: CASSEPRKGLEAGELFF. CDR3 sequence (DNA): TGCGCCAGCAGTGAGCCCCGAAAAGGACTAGAGGCCGGGGAGCTGTTTTTT.